Presented here are 20 T cell receptor beta chains from one specimen sequenced in a study of shared clonotypes between healthy human individuals. TCRdb's table, derived via immunoSEQ multiplex PCR, lists solely in-frame clones and lacks some. The sample carries about 2 million clones, about 95% recorded once. CD45RO-negative cells were positively selected for CCR7, leaving out terminally differentiated effector memory CD45RA+ cells. Sequencing was performed on naive CD8+ T cells sorted from blood. The source of these receptors is a man aged 18 to 35 in good health.

V is TRBV4-2 and J is TRBJ1-3, with D hard to call. This CDR3 spans 11 amino acids. From germline, CDR1 is LGHNA and CDR2 YNFKEQ. V lost 3 bases and J lost 6, with 3 bases in between. The CDR3 reads CASSQQNTIYF. CDR3 coding DNA: TGTGCCAGCAGCCAGCAAAACACCATATATTTT.

J is TRBJ2-1 and V is TRBV19, with 7 bases lining up with TRBD2. Trimming at V came to 8 bases and at J to 7 bases, leaving 2 bases not matched to a gene. CDR3 length equals 11 residues. In germline, CDR1 is LNHDA, CDR2 SQIVND (reference sequence). The CDR3 DNA is TGTGCCAGTGGTAGCGGGAATGAGCAGTTCTTC. Translated: CASGSGNEQFF.

Here the CDR3 DNA reads TGTGCCAGCAGCCAACAGGGGTTGAAGGGCTACGAGCAGTACTTC. It encodes CASSQQGLKGYEQYF. This rearrangement joins TRBV7-9 to TRBJ2-7; 7 bases map to TRBD1. The germline gives CDR1 SEHNR, CDR2 FQNEAQ (reference sequence). J lost 3 bases, V lost 5 bases, and 10 bases had no gene match. The CDR3 contains 15 residues.

Details on this clone: Different DNA sequences within this sample yield the same CDR3. J is TRBJ2-7 and V is TRBV5-4; the D is unclear. CDR3 length: 14 residues. CDR1 and CDR2 from the germline V gene are SGHNT and YYREEE (reference sequence). Trimming removed 0 bases from V and 4 bases from J, with 11 bases in between. CDR3 coding DNA: TGTGCCAGCAGCTTGGAAGGACCCCTGTACGAGCAGTACTTC. Its translation is CASSLEGPLYEQYF. Looking up the rest from reference TRBV5-4 and TRBJ2-7 gives the full variable domain: ETGVTQSPTHLIKTRGQQVTLRCSSQSGHNTVSWYQQALGQGPQFIFQYYREEENGRGNFPPRFSGLQFPNYSSELNVNALELDDSALYLCASSLEGPLYEQYFGPGTRLTVT.

Notes on this clone: The identical CDR3 is also encoded by other nucleotide sequences in the sample. The chain combines TRBV9 with TRBJ2-7; tentatively, D is TRBD1 or TRBD2 (7 bases each). V shed 0 bases and J shed 4 bases, with 11 bases lying between them. CDR1 is SGDLS, CDR2 YYNGEE, per germline. This CDR3 has 14 amino acids. The CDR3 here is CASSVDRGGYEQYF. Written as DNA, the CDR3 is TGTGCCAGCAGCGTAGACAGGGGAGGGTACGAGCAGTACTTC.

The gene calls are TRBV5-5 and TRBJ2-7; TRBD1 agrees at 11 bases. V shed 3 bases and J 3 bases; nucleotides not matched to a gene: 5. The CDR3 extends over 15 amino acids. The germline V gene has CDR1 SGHKS and CDR2 YYEKEE (reference sequence). The CDR3 sequence is CASSWTGGADYEQYF. CDR3 nucleotides: TGTGCCAGCAGCTGGACAGGGGGCGCGGACTACGAGCAGTACTTC.

V gene TRBV9 combines with J gene TRBJ1-4, with a tentative D call TRBD1 (5 bases). Germline-derived CDR1 and CDR2 are SGDLS and YYNGEE. CDR3 length: 15 amino acids. Trimming removed 0 bases from V and 6 bases from J, with 12 bases in between. The CDR3 region is CASSVGAGLDEKLFF. In DNA, the CDR3 is TGTGCCAGCAGCGTAGGGGCAGGGCTCGATGAAAAACTGTTTTTT.

This clone occurred a few times. CDR3 sequence: CASSDDSYEQYF. The CDR3 bases are TGTGCCAGCAGCGACGACAGCTACGAGCAGTACTTC. This chain links TRBV7-9 with TRBJ2-7; tentatively, D is TRBD1 (5 bases). Trimming took 5 bases from V and 3 from J, leaving 8 bases between them. Germline CDR1 is SEHNR and CDR2 is FQNEAQ (reference sequence). The CDR3 is made up of 12 amino acids.

Comments on this clone: Other DNA sequences in the sample encode the same CDR3. The chain joins TRBV18 to TRBJ2-7; D is unresolved. Germline V gives CDR1 KGHSH, CDR2 LQKENI. CDR3 length: 13 amino acids. Trimming stripped 0 bases from V and 3 bases from J, with 6 bases between. CDR3 DNA sequence: TGTGCCAGCTCACCACCGGCAGTCTACGAGCAGTACTTC. It is translated as CASSPPAVYEQYF.

The chain combines TRBV11-2 with TRBJ2-5; D is undetermined. The CDR3 spans 13 residues. Germline V gene sequence: CDR1 SGHAT, CDR2 FQNNGV. Trimming cost V 2 bases and J 1 base, with 5 bases left between them. CDR3 protein: CASSLSVQETQYF. In DNA form, the CDR3 reads TGTGCCAGCAGCTTATCCGTCCAAGAGACCCAGTACTTC. Full variable domain (missing parts from reference TRBV11-2 and TRBJ2-5): EAGVAQSPRYKIIEKRQSVAFWCNPISGHATLYWYQQILGQGPKLLIQFQNNGVVDDSQLPKDRFSAERLKGVDSTLKIQPAKLEDSAVYLCASSLSVQETQYFGPGTRLLVL.

The chain is built from TRBV27 and TRBJ1-5; D perhaps matches TRBD1 (6 bases). The CDR3 has 11 amino acids. CDR1 is MNHEY and CDR2 is SMNVEV in the germline V gene (reference sequence). CDR3: CAAGELQPQHF. The DNA of the CDR3 is TGTGCGGCAGGGGAACTTCAGCCCCAGCATTTT.

The rearrangement links TRBV5-1 to TRBJ2-1, with 10 bases matching TRBD2. The trim removed 0 bases at V and 4 bases at J, leaving 7 bases unmatched. The CDR3 totals 17 residues. CDR1 and CDR2 from the germline V gene are SGHRS and YFSETQ. In DNA, the CDR3 is TGCGCCAGCAGCTTGGGGACTAGCGGTGCTTCATACAATGAGCAGTTCTTC. As protein: CASSLGTSGASYNEQFF. Combining the CDR3 with reference TRBV5-1 and TRBJ2-1 gives the whole variable domain KAGVTQTPRYLIKTRGQQVTLSCSPISGHRSVSWYQQTPGQGLQFLFEYFSETQRNKGNFPGRFSGRQFSNSRSEMNVSTLELGDSALYLCASSLGTSGASYNEQFFGPGTRLTVL.

Of note for this clone: Other DNA sequences in this specimen translate into the identical CDR3. This chain connects TRBV19 to TRBJ1-1, with a possible D match to TRBD1 (5 bases). The germline V and J ends were trimmed by 5 bases and 2 bases, with 12 bases remaining between them. The CDR3 is made up of 14 amino acids. CDR1 LNHDA and CDR2 SQIVND come from the germline V gene (reference sequence). DNA for the CDR3: TGTGCCAGTAGTTTGGGTCAGGGAAACACTGAAGCTTTCTTT. This encodes CASSLGQGNTEAFF.

V and J are TRBV9 and TRBJ2-5, with D perhaps matching TRBD1 (5 bases). The V gene lost 3 bases and the J gene lost 1 base, with 19 bases spanning the gap. The CDR3 loop spans 17 amino acids. Germline loops: CDR1 SGDLS, CDR2 YYNGEE. The CDR3 is CASSARTSQGSQETQYF. The CDR3 DNA is TGTGCCAGCAGCGCAAGGACGTCCCAGGGAAGCCAAGAGACCCAGTACTTC.

This clone was counted once. Other DNA sequences in this specimen translate into the identical CDR3. The V and J genes are TRBV5-5 and TRBJ1-1; D may be TRBD1 (5 bases). CDR3 length: 12 amino acids. Between the trimmed V and J ends, which lost 1 base and 6 bases, there was a span of 7 bases. Per germline, CDR1 SGHKS and CDR2 YYEKEE (reference sequence). Here the CDR3 DNA reads TGTGCCAGCAGCTTGTTGGGGCCTGAAGCTTTCTTT. This encodes CASSLLGPEAFF.

Written as DNA, the CDR3 is TGTGCCAGCAGTGGCGGGAGTAGTTCCTACAATGAGCAGTTCTTC. Translation gives CASSGGSSSYNEQFF. The chain joins TRBV2 to TRBJ2-1, with 7 bases identical to TRBD2. V lost 4 bases, J lost 1 base, and 4 bases stayed unmatched. This CDR3 has 15 residues. Germline CDR1 reads SNHLY; CDR2 reads FYNNEI.

This chain uses TRBV11-2 with TRBJ2-5; 7 bases align to TRBD2. Germline values: CDR1 SGHAT, CDR2 FQNNGV. This CDR3 is built from 15 residues. Trimming cost V 3 bases and J 5 bases; bases outside gene matches: 9. The CDR3 nucleotides are TGTGCCAGCAGCTTCGGTTCGCGGGGGTGGGAGACCCAGTACTTC. Its protein product is CASSFGSRGWETQYF.

This clone was recorded once. The V gene is TRBV7-9, the J gene TRBJ2-1; D might be TRBD2 (6 bases). Between the trimmed V and J ends, which lost 4 bases and 7 bases, there was a span of 17 bases. Looked up from germline, CDR1 is SEHNR and CDR2 is FQNEAQ (reference sequence). The CDR3 is 15 residues long. This CDR3 is CASSSSEGGVNEQFF. The CDR3 DNA follows: TGTGCCAGCAGCTCGAGCGAAGGAGGGGTGAATGAGCAGTTCTTC.

The J gene is TRBJ2-2, the V gene TRBV4-1; TRBD2 might be the D (6 bases). CDR3 length: 16 amino acids. Looked up from germline, CDR1 is MGHRA and CDR2 is YSYEKL. V gave up 3 bases and J gave up 3 bases, with 14 bases separating them. CDR3 loop: CASSHAGGRDTGELFF. Here the CDR3 DNA reads TGCGCCAGCAGCCATGCCGGGGGTAGGGACACCGGGGAGCTGTTTTTT.

The chain combines TRBV5-8 with TRBJ2-7; possible D gene TRBD1, 5 bases. The CDR3 totals 15 residues. Germline values: CDR1 SGHTS, CDR2 YDEGEE. Between the trimmed V and J ends, which lost 0 bases and 3 bases, there was a span of 13 bases. The CDR3 region has the DNA TGTGCCAGCAGCTTGGTTCAGGGTGTAATCTACGAGCAGTACTTC. Its translation is CASSLVQGVIYEQYF.